This T cell receptor (beta chain) derives from a study of blood T cells in healthy people across ages. Healthy Caucasian individuals from Russia aged about 6 to 95 were enrolled as donors. Each donor's blood draw was approximately 10 milliliters of peripheral blood. The authors extracted at least 6 micrograms of total RNA per sample. The sample holds one count of this clonotype. PCR was performed a second time for 7 to 11 cycles using a sample-barcoded 5' primer and a J-beta primer mix. Each cDNA was tagged by a template-switch adaptor containing 12 random nucleotides. TCRdb re-called the 5' RACE reads through MiXCR, storing one row per CDR3 protein. This table has more than 1,400,000 distinct CDR3 sequences, approximately 38% appearing once. The J segment lost 2 bases and the V segment lost 5 bases, leaving 10 bases of the junction unmatched. This CDR3 has 19 residues. Germline lookup yields CDR1 LGHDT and CDR2 YNNKEL (reference sequence).

This receptor was taken from a woman under 30 in good health. Sequencing was carried out using blood. This chain uses TRBV3-1 with TRBJ2-3; TRBD2 agrees at 16 bases. CDR3 DNA sequence: TGTGCCAGCAGCTACTACGGGACTAGCGGGGGGGCCTTCACAGATACGCAGTATTTT. It codes for CASSYYGTSGGAFTDTQYF.